This T cell receptor beta chain was identified in a study of T cell responses to AZD1222 COVID-19 vaccine (dated by TCRdb to the early 2020s). With respect to the entire study: Because spike-specific TCR depth and breadth did not differ between the two schedules, AZD1222 recipients who got a second dose at roughly 4 weeks were pooled with those who got a second dose at roughly 12 weeks. TCR sequencing covered about 230 trial participants: 200 to 220 given two doses of AZD1222 and approximately 25 given two doses of MenACWY control vaccine. Enrollment into the trials was organized by age into subgroups of 18-55, 56-69 and 70-plus years, and those subgroups contained roughly 150, 30 and 60 TCR-sequenced participants, respectively.

About this clone: The clone's antigen remains unknown. Base qualities are not at hand, and no much larger clone is one base apart.

V and J are trimmed by 0 bases and 3 bases, and the gene matches miss 0 bases of the junction. The germline V gene (reference sequence) provides CDR1 SGHKS and CDR2 YYEKEE. The CDR3 runs 14 amino acids, cysteine and phenylalanine included. The DNA shown is the 42-base CDR3, in frame from base 1. The CDR3 regions of human TCRbeta chains were analyzed by immunosequencing. Per the authors' processing: Repertoire TCRs were checked for matches against a reference library of SARS-CoV-2-specific TCRs that had been generated using the MIRA antigen-specificity platform. Breadth was defined as the fraction of unique TCRs that were SARS-CoV-2-associated, and depth was defined as the fraction of total T cells that were SARS-CoV-2-associated. Using the MIRA data, each spike-specific TCR was assigned both to the spike region to which the TCR was reactive and to a CD4 or CD8 class. Log10-transformed breadth and depth values were compared by one-way ANOVA with Sidak's multiple comparisons tests. The table was pulled from immuneACCESS by TCRdb, which kept in-frame rearrangements only. Such tables lose some clones; where checked, under half of the loss comes from unresolved V genes, and the rest has no known cause. For V, J and clone size, that table is used; D and trimming come from the DNA. Recorded for this sample are approximately 190,000 clones; roughly 90% of them occurred a single time. The ten largest account for over 0.85% of the sample.

The time point label here, explained by the study, means: baseline before first vaccination. Vaccinee samples were obtained from the UK trials COV001 and COV002, which included a single-blind randomized controlled phase 2/3 trial of AZD1222 (ChAdOx1 nCoV-19) in healthy adults. Trial participant PBMC samples were collected at day 0 and day 28 after the second dose for TCRbeta chain sequencing. Here is what the overall study found, with its caveats: Only five or six AZD1222 recipients were SARS-CoV-2 seropositive at baseline, limiting conclusions about previously exposed vaccinees. The 56-69-year group was small, and its depth increase did not reach significance, likely because of low power. Most participants were white British and females outnumbered males, and the authors suggested that clonal diversity may have been underestimated. Reportedly, close to half of the unique spike-specific TCRs recognized epitopes lying outside the regions that are mutated in the B.1.351 and B.1.1.7 variants. After two AZD1222 doses, spike-specific TCR breadth and depth were significantly higher than at day 0 and than in MenACWY recipients. Vaccine-associated CD4 TCRs spanned the whole spike protein, with dominant responses in regions 160-218 and 743-854. Because no samples from the day 14 peak response were available, repertoires could be characterized only after the peak T cell response.

The sample was peripheral blood, taken on day 0 of AZD1222 vaccination. The sequence joins TRBV5-5 to TRBJ2-7, and TRBD1 aligns with 10 junction nucleotides. The receptor was derived from an adult in good health. The DNA is as follows: TGTGCCAGCAGCTTGGGGACAGGGGGCTACGAGCAGTACTTC. Protein translation: CASSLGTGGYEQYF.